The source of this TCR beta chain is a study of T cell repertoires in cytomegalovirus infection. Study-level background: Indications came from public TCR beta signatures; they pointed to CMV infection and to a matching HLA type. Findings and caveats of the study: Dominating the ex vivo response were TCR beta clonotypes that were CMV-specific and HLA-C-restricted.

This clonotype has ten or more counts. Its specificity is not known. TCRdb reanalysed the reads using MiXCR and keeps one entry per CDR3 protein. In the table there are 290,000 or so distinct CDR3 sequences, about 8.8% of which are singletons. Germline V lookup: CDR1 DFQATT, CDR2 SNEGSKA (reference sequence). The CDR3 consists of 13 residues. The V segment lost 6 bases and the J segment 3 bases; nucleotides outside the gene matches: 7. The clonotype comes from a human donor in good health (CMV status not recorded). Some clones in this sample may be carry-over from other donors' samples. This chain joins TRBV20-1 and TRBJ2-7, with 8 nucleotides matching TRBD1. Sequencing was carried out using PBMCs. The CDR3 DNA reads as TGCAGTGCGCCCGGACAGGGACTCTACGAGCAGTACTTC. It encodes CSAPGQGLYEQYF.